Shown below are 27 T cell receptor beta chains from a single sample sequenced in a study of cytomegalovirus exposure and HLA in healthy donors. 60 Vbeta and 13 Jbeta primers were used in PCR. Sequencing was performed with immunoSEQ multiplex PCR; in TCRdb, only in-frame clones are kept and a portion is missing. The table has about 82,000 clones, around four fifths seen once; the top ten hold more than 5.5%. Sequenced input: PBMCs. The receptors stem from a woman between 45 and 60 years old in good health and CMV-seropositive.

This clone was observed at least ten times. The rearrangement joins TRBV27 to TRBJ2-2; TRBD1 is a possible D gene (5 bases). The CDR3 spans 14 residues. The V gene lost 8 bases and the J gene lost 0 bases, with 10 bases spanning the gap. Germline V gene lookup returns CDR1 MNHEY and CDR2 SMNVEV (reference sequence). DNA for the CDR3: TGTGCCAGCCGCACAGGACCGAACACCGGGGAGCTGTTTTTT. This translates into CASRTGPNTGELFF.

The rearrangement joins TRBV9 to TRBJ2-1; D perhaps matches TRBD1 (6 bases). This CDR3 has 14 residues. The ends were cut back, 0 bases at V and 7 bases at J, with 11 bases in the middle. Per the germline V gene, CDR1 is SGDLS and CDR2 is YYNGEE. The CDR3 DNA reads as TGTGCCAGCAGCGTAGTGGGGGCTGGGAATGAGCAGTTCTTC. Amino acid sequence: CASSVVGAGNEQFF.

This chain joins TRBV5-5 and TRBJ1-2, with D possibly TRBD1 on 5 matching bases. The CDR3 is 13 amino acids. Per the germline V gene, CDR1 is SGHKS and CDR2 is YYEKEE (reference sequence). Trimming removed 4 bases from V and 8 bases from J, with 15 bases in between. CDR3 amino acids: CASSAGLKGGYTF. CDR3 DNA: TGTGCCAGCAGCGCGGGGCTTAAGGGCGGCTACACCTTC.

The count of this clone is one. The chain employs TRBV4-1 and TRBJ2-7; D gene uncertain. Germline V gene sequence: CDR1 MGHRA, CDR2 YSYEKL. V dropped 3 bases and J dropped 4 bases, with 13 bases sitting between them. The CDR3 is 14 residues long. DNA of the CDR3: TGCGCCAGCAGCCAGACTCCCAATTCATACGAGCAGTACTTC. Protein: CASSQTPNSYEQYF.

The CDR3 protein is CASSPGQGEETQYF. CDR3 in DNA: TGTGCCAGCAGCCCGGGACAGGGGGAAGAGACCCAGTACTTC. This chain joins TRBV11-1 and TRBJ2-5, with 11 bases aligning to TRBD1. Germline CDR1 reads SGHAT; CDR2 reads FQDESV (reference sequence). The CDR3 length is 14 residues. V lost 5 bases and J lost 3; bases outside the gene matches: 2.

The rearrangement links TRBV30 to TRBJ2-7; 8 bases fit TRBD1. Germline CDR1 is GTSNPN and CDR2 is SVGIG (reference sequence). V lost 8 bases to trimming and J lost 3 bases; unmatched junction nucleotides: 9. The CDR3 totals 13 residues. The CDR3 protein is CAGGQGTFYEQYF. CDR3 nucleotide sequence: TGTGCCGGCGGACAGGGTACCTTCTACGAGCAGTACTTC.

The sample holds a few counts of this clone. CDR3 coding DNA: TGTGCCAAAGAGACAGGCAATAGCAATCAGCCCCAGCATTTT. This gives the protein CAKETGNSNQPQHF. V is TRBV10-3 and J is TRBJ1-5, with a tentative D call TRBD1 (6 bases). The CDR3 contains 14 residues. CDR1 and CDR2 from the germline V gene are ENHRY and SYGVKD. Trimming shortened V by 10 bases and J by 0 bases, and 13 bases separated the two germline ends.

This clone was detected ten times or more. V gene TRBV30 combines with J gene TRBJ2-6; tentatively, D is TRBD2 (6 bases). This CDR3 contains 13 residues. V lost 3 bases and J lost 4, with 7 bases in between. Germline assignment: CDR1 GTSNPN and CDR2 SVGIG (reference sequence). CDR3 bases: TGTGCCTGGAGCGGGGGAGGGGCCAACGTCCTGACTTTC. Protein product: CAWSGGGANVLTF.

V usage is TRBV29-1 and J usage is TRBJ2-7; no definite D call. V lost 1 base to trimming and J lost 5 bases, with 6 bases between them. The CDR3 contains 11 residues. Germline V gene lookup returns CDR1 SQVTM and CDR2 ANQGSEA. DNA of the CDR3: TGCAGCGTTGAAGGCCCGGACGAGCAGTACTTC. The encoded protein is CSVEGPDEQYF.

This clone has just a few counts. The chain links TRBV19 to TRBJ2-1; D may be TRBD2 (5 bases). The CDR3 covers 14 residues. Looked up from germline, CDR1 is LNHDA and CDR2 is SQIVND (reference sequence). Deletions cut 5 bases from V and 7 bases from J, with 15 bases between. CDR3 bases: TGTGCCAGTAGTGGAGGATTACTTGGGAATGAGCAGTTCTTC. It codes for CASSGGLLGNEQFF.

The chain employs TRBV7-2 and TRBJ2-5; D is ambiguous. The CDR3 length is 13 residues. Germline assignment: CDR1 SGHTA and CDR2 FQGNSA. Deletions cut 9 bases from V and 7 bases from J, with 18 bases between. CDR3 in DNA: TGTGCCAGTAAGGAGTTTCAACAAAGGACCCAGTACTTC. It codes for CASKEFQQRTQYF.

V is TRBV13 and J is TRBJ2-7, with TRBD1 matching 11 bases. V was pared by 5 bases and J by 4 bases, with 4 bases of the junction left unmatched. Germline CDR1 is PRHDT and CDR2 is FYEKMQ (reference sequence). The length of the CDR3 is 14 residues. CDR3 region: CASSRGQGVYEQYF. Here the CDR3 DNA reads TGTGCCAGCAGCCGGGGACAGGGGGTGTACGAGCAGTACTTC.

This clone was detected only a few times. The rearrangement uses TRBV28 and TRBJ2-7; 10 bases align to TRBD2. The V segment lost 4 bases and the J segment 4 bases; nucleotides outside the gene matches: 7. The CDR3 contains 15 residues. Germline CDR1 MDHEN, CDR2 SYDVKM. The CDR3 reads CASSSAGGPKYEQYF. The CDR3 DNA sequence: TGTGCCAGCAGTTCAGCGGGAGGGCCTAAGTACGAGCAGTACTTC.

J is TRBJ2-5 and V is TRBV28; tentatively, D is TRBD2 (6 bases). The CDR3 is made up of 14 amino acids. Germline V CDR1 and CDR2: MDHEN, SYDVKM. Trimming pared 5 bases from V and 5 bases from J, leaving 15 bases between. CDR3 sequence: CASSRGGSRETQYF. CDR3 bases: TGTGCCAGCAGTCGTGGGGGGTCTCGCGAGACCCAGTACTTC.

This clone came up once. The J gene is TRBJ1-2, the V gene TRBV15, with a tentative D call TRBD1 (5 bases). The CDR3 runs to 15 residues. Germline-derived CDR1 and CDR2 are LNHNV and YYDKDF (reference sequence). V dropped 0 bases and J dropped 0 bases, with 8 bases sitting between them. CDR3 nucleotides: TGTGCCACCAGCAGAGAGGGGCCAACTAACTATGGCTACACCTTC. Translated: CATSREGPTNYGYTF.

This chain connects TRBV2 to TRBJ1-1, with TRBD1 identical over 7 bases. The ends lost 5 bases at V and 8 bases at J; junction bases unmatched: 8. Germline lookup yields CDR1 SNHLY and CDR2 FYNNEI. The CDR3 is 13 amino acids. The CDR3 protein is CASSKDRGREAFF. CDR3 DNA sequence: TGTGCCAGCAGTAAGGATAGGGGGCGGGAAGCTTTCTTT.

This clone was observed many times. The CDR3 here is CASTPPRGTQYF. CDR3 DNA sequence: TGTGCCAGCACCCCTCCGCGGGGTACGCAGTATTTT. The V gene is TRBV28, the J gene TRBJ2-3, with TRBD2 as a possible D gene (6 bases). Germline V gene sequence: CDR1 MDHEN, CDR2 SYDVKM. V lost 7 bases to trimming and J lost 8 bases, with 13 bases between them. This CDR3 contains 12 residues.

The J gene is TRBJ2-3, the V gene TRBV6-1; 7 bases are shared with TRBD1. The germline V gene encodes CDR1 MNHNS and CDR2 SASEGT. The CDR3 is made up of 13 amino acids. The junction had 6 bases not matched to a gene; V was cut back by 6 bases and J by 6 bases. The CDR3 coding sequence is TGTGCCAGCAGCTTTGGGACAGCTGATACGCAGTATTTT. It codes for CASSFGTADTQYF.

V usage is TRBV15 and J usage is TRBJ1-3; D not certain. The length of the CDR3 is 16 residues. Trimming took off 0 bases at V and 0 bases at J, with 9 bases between the two ends. Germline V gene data show CDR1 as LNHNV and CDR2 as YYDKDF (reference sequence). CDR3 region: CATSRDRGASGNTIYF. CDR3 sequence (DNA): TGTGCCACCAGCAGAGATCGAGGTGCCTCTGGAAACACCATATATTTT. The whole variable domain, filled in from reference TRBV15 and TRBJ1-3, reads DAMVIQNPRYQVTQFGKPVTLSCSQTLNHNVMYWYQQKSSQAPKLLFHYYDKDFNNEADTPDNFQSRRPNTSFCFLDIRSPGLGDTAMYLCATSRDRGASGNTIYFGEGSWLTVV.

The chain links TRBV9 to TRBJ2-3; 11 bases are shared with TRBD2. After removal of 3 bases from V and 3 bases from J, the junction contained 9 bases not matched to a gene. The length of the CDR3 is 17 residues. CDR1 SGDLS and CDR2 YYNGEE come from the germline V gene. The CDR3 sequence: CASSAFIAGGPTDTQYF. The CDR3 DNA is TGTGCCAGCAGCGCCTTCATAGCGGGAGGGCCGACAGATACGCAGTATTTT.

The J gene is TRBJ2-5, the V gene TRBV6-6, with 11 bases lining up with TRBD2. Unmatched junction bases numbered 2, after V lost 0 bases and J lost 2 bases. The CDR3 spans 16 residues. The germline V gene has CDR1 MNHNY and CDR2 SVGAGI (reference sequence). CDR3 in amino acids: CASSYSLAGGQETQYF. CDR3 bases: TGTGCCAGCAGTTACTCCCTAGCGGGAGGACAAGAGACCCAGTACTTC.

There are many counts of this clone. The rearrangement joins TRBV6-5 to TRBJ2-1; the match to TRBD2 covers 11 bases. Germline CDR1 reads MNHEY; CDR2 reads SVGAGI. V dropped 0 bases and J dropped 7; count of bases not matched to a gene: 2. The CDR3 contains 15 residues. The CDR3 sequence is CASSYSASGRNEQFF. For the CDR3, the DNA is TGTGCCAGCAGTTACTCGGCTAGCGGGAGGAATGAGCAGTTCTTC.

V gene TRBV11-2 combines with J gene TRBJ2-2; 7 nucleotides line up with TRBD1. The CDR3 covers 15 residues. J was trimmed by 6 bases and V by 0 bases; bases with no gene match: 4. Germline CDR1 is SGHAT and CDR2 is FQNNGV. This CDR3 is CASSLELQGAGELFF. As DNA, the CDR3 is TGTGCCAGCAGCTTAGAACTGCAGGGGGCCGGGGAGCTGTTTTTT.

Only a few counts were recorded for this clone. This chain joins TRBV6-5 and TRBJ2-3; 8 bases agree with TRBD2. The CDR3 extends over 15 amino acids. Unmatched junction bases numbered 7, after V lost 7 bases and J lost 1 base. CDR1 and CDR2 from the germline V gene are MNHEY and SVGAGI. CDR3 loop: CASIPFGGGTDTQYF. Here the CDR3 DNA reads TGTGCCAGCATCCCTTTCGGGGGGGGCACAGATACGCAGTATTTT.

The chain couples TRBV7-6 to TRBJ2-7; 10 bases agree with TRBD2. The V gene end was trimmed by 2 bases and the J gene end by 7 bases; junction bases not matched to a gene: 5. This CDR3 is built from 14 residues. Germline CDR1 reads SGHVS; CDR2 reads FNYEAQ. The CDR3 reads CASSLLAGGGEQYF. CDR3 nucleotides: TGTGCCAGCAGCTTATTAGCGGGAGGAGGGGAGCAGTACTTC.

The V call is TRBV7-3, the J call TRBJ1-1; TRBD1 is a possible D gene (5 bases). V lost 4 bases to trimming and J lost 2 bases, with 8 bases between them. The CDR3 contains 13 residues. Germline-derived CDR1 and CDR2 are SGHTA and FQGTGA. In DNA form, the CDR3 reads TGTGCCAGCAGCTCGGACACAAACACTGAAGCTTTCTTT. It is translated as CASSSDTNTEAFF.

This chain connects TRBV29-1 to TRBJ2-1, with 7 bases matching TRBD1. After removal of 3 bases from V and 2 bases from J, the junction contained 4 bases not matched to a gene. The CDR3 runs 14 residues. Germline V gene lookup returns CDR1 SQVTM and CDR2 ANQGSEA. CDR3 region: CSVDQGTAYNEQFF. In nucleotides, the CDR3 is TGCAGCGTTGATCAAGGGACAGCCTACAATGAGCAGTTCTTC.